This T cell receptor beta chain was recorded in a study of cytomegalovirus exposure and HLA in healthy donors. Study-level points and caveats: In vitro experiments confirmed that three CMV-associated chains were specific for CMV antigens.

Notes on this clone: What it binds is not known.

Germline V gene data show CDR1 as SGHRS and CDR2 as YFSETQ. Between the trimmed V and J ends, which lost 0 bases and 3 bases, there was a span of 10 bases. CDR3 length: 14 residues. Libraries were prepared by immunoSEQ multiplex PCR; TCRdb keeps only in-frame clonotypes and omits some of them. The repertoire holds about 240,000 clones, approximately 90% seen once, with approximately 2.5% in the top ten. This TCR was recovered from a man between 18 and 29 years old in good health and CMV-seronegative. V usage is TRBV5-1 and J usage is TRBJ2-7; perhaps TRBD2 as D (5 bases). The sample was PBMCs. Here the CDR3 DNA reads TGCGCCAGCAGCTTGGAAGCTAGCAGCTACGAGCAGTACTTC. It codes for CASSLEASSYEQYF.